This T cell receptor (beta chain) was sequenced in a study of shared clonotypes between healthy human individuals. Germline V CDR1 and CDR2: GTSNPN, SVGIG (reference sequence). Trimming shortened V by 5 bases and J by 0 bases, and 11 bases separated the two germline ends. The CDR3 has 15 amino acids. The CD4+ fraction was divided into a CD45RA+ naive subset and a CD45RA-negative memory subset. About this clone: A read error may be the cause here, since a much bigger clone is one base away.

Produced via immunoSEQ multiplex PCR; TCRdb's table is partial and in-frame only. The table has just over 2,000,000 clones, roughly 94% seen once; the top ten hold around 0.13%. This chain links TRBV30 with TRBJ2-6; TRBD1 might be the D (6 bases). The clonotype comes from a man aged 18-30 years in good health. The sequenced sample consisted of naive CD4+ T cells sorted from blood. The subset was: CD45RA+ positively selected. The CDR3 here is CAWETGGSGANVLTF. The CDR3 DNA reads TGTGCCTGGGAGACAGGAGGCTCTGGGGCCAACGTCCTGACTTTC.